This T cell receptor (beta chain) was sequenced in a study of shared clonotypes between healthy human individuals. This clone appeared a few times. The donors were all Caucasian adults (living in Nashville, Tennessee). Using immunoSEQ multiplex PCR, the repertoire was profiled, and TCRdb retains in-frame clones only, with some absent. The sample includes more than 900,000 clones, 78% of them seen just once. The TCR sequence derives from a man aged 18-30 years in good health. Some clones in this sample may be carry-over from other donors' samples. Sequences were obtained from memory CD4+ T cells from PBMCs. Indicated subset: CD45RA-negative fraction.

This chain's CDR3 is CASSSRTGTIQETQYF. The CDR3 nucleotides read TGCGCCAGCAGCTCCCGGACAGGGACGATCCAAGAGACCCAGTACTTC. This rearrangement joins TRBV5-1 to TRBJ2-5; 8 nucleotides agree with TRBD1. V lost 3 bases to trimming and J lost 1 base; unmatched junction nucleotides: 8. The CDR3 is made up of 16 amino acids. In germline, CDR1 is SGHRS, CDR2 YFSETQ.